The 3 T cell receptor beta chains listed next were all sequenced from one sample in a study of identical twins. From the 5' RACE reads, TCRdb called clonotypes with MiXCR, one entry per CDR3 protein. The sample carries about 430,000 distinct CDR3 sequences, about 18% recorded once. Sequencing used naive T cells sorted from blood. The receptors were sampled from a man aged 45-60 years in good health.

The chain has TRBV6-1 and TRBJ1-3; D remains unclear. This CDR3 has 16 residues. V was trimmed by 4 bases and J by 0 bases, leaving 13 bases between them. CDR1 MNHNS and CDR2 SASEGT come from the germline V gene. The CDR3 region is CASSASQLGSGNTIYF. In nucleotides, the CDR3 is TGTGCCAGCAGTGCTAGTCAGCTGGGCTCTGGAAACACCATATATTTT.

In the case of this clonotype: This clone may be a read error of a much larger clone one base away. This rearrangement joins TRBV7-3 to TRBJ2-1; a weak D match, TRBD2 (5 bases). The CDR3 covers 16 residues. Germline-derived CDR1 and CDR2 are SGHTA and FQGTGA. V was cut by 1 base and J by 0 bases, with 10 bases left in between. DNA for the CDR3: TGTGCCAGCAGCTTAAATCCGGACTGCTCCTACAATGAGCAGTTCTTC. Residues: CASSLNPDCSYNEQFF.

V gene TRBV28 combines with J gene TRBJ2-3; 8 nucleotides align to TRBD1. J was trimmed by 3 bases and V by 5 bases; bases with no gene match: 4. Germline V gene lookup returns CDR1 MDHEN and CDR2 SYDVKM. The CDR3 loop spans 14 amino acids. The CDR3 reads CASSRQGFTDTQYF. CDR3 coding DNA: TGTGCCAGCAGTCGACAGGGGTTTACAGATACGCAGTATTTT.